The TCR beta chain described here comes from a study of T cell responses to AZD1222 COVID-19 vaccine. Study-wide results and caveats: A rise in Spike-specific TCR breadth and depth followed two AZD1222 doses.

The data were produced by immunoSEQ multiplex PCR, yet TCRdb's version contains in-frame clones alone and is incomplete. This repertoire shows 85,000 to 100,000 clones, around four fifths found once; its top ten account for more than 20%. This CDR3 spans 12 amino acids. The V end lost 0 bases, the J end lost 5 bases, and 7 bases lay between the germline ends. Germline assignment: CDR1 GTSNPN and CDR2 SVGIG (reference sequence). This clone has only a few counts. Antigen: not known. This sequence originates from an adult in good health. The chain has TRBV30 and TRBJ2-5, with unresolved D. The sequences come from peripheral blood, collected on day 0 of AZD1222 vaccination. The CDR3 spells CAWSVVPETQYF. CDR3 sequence (DNA): TGTGCCTGGAGTGTTGTCCCGGAGACCCAGTACTTC.